This TCR beta chain was captured in a study of T-cell reconstitution after alpha-beta-depleted transplantation in children. It was with unique molecular identifiers that the TCRbeta library was prepared. From the PCR reads, TCRdb called clonotypes with MiXCR, one entry per CDR3 protein. This table has fewer than 700,000 distinct CDR3 sequences, 13% appearing once. Study-wide points: About two months after transplant, alpha-beta T cells reportedly came from several hundred expanded graft clones. T-cell numbers and diversity, one year after transplant, stemmed largely from T cells that were newly produced.

V gave up 1 base and J gave up 5 bases, with 12 bases separating them. The CDR3 has 15 amino acids. Germline V lookup: CDR1 LGHNA, CDR2 YSLEER. A note on this clonotype: The antigen is not known.

Sample: PBMCs, mostly from graft donor cells, taken 360 days after TCRalphabeta/CD19-depleted stem cell transplant. The TCR was taken from a male patient between 10 and 17 years old who had a stem cell transplant for acute myeloid leukemia, so the T cells may come from the graft donor. The chain joins TRBV4-3 to TRBJ1-5, with D perhaps matching TRBD1 (6 bases). The CDR3: CASSQGQGRDQPQHF. In DNA, the CDR3 is TGCGCCAGCAGCCAAGGGCAGGGGAGGGATCAGCCCCAGCATTTT.